This T cell receptor (beta chain) was sequenced during a study of blood T cell repertoires in COVID-19. Study information: Sources were T cells, B-cell-depleted T cells, or PBMCs; the material itself was cDNA or gDNA.

Residents of under 25 US areas, aged about 18 to 100 years, made up the participants. Only in-frame clones appear in the TCRdb table, and some are missing; sequencing was by immunoSEQ multiplex PCR. The repertoire holds fewer than 300,000 clones, roughly 90% seen once, with around 1.1% in the top ten. The specimen sequenced was PBMCs or T cells enriched from blood (not recorded which). The TCR originated in a woman under 40 who had recovered from COVID-19.

The CDR3, as DNA: TGTGCCAGTACTACGGATACCTTCCAGGGTGTGCTAGATTCCACCTATGGCTACACCTTC. It specifies CASTTDTFQGVLDSTYGYTF. The genes are TRBV19 and TRBJ1-2, with D possibly matching TRBD1 (5 bases). Between the trimmed V and J ends, which lost 7 bases and 4 bases, there was a span of 34 bases. The CDR3 spans 20 residues. The germline V gene encodes CDR1 LNHDA and CDR2 SQIVND (reference sequence).